The entry that follows covers one T cell receptor (beta chain) sequence. The data were obtained in a study of blood T cell repertoires in COVID-19. Across the whole study: The origin of the acute and convalescent COVID-19 samples was the United States, Italy and Spain. Sources were T cells, B-cell-depleted T cells, or PBMCs; the material itself was cDNA or gDNA.

The V end was cut by 3 bases, the J end by 8 bases, with 7 bases between. Germline V gives CDR1 LNHDA, CDR2 SQIVND (reference sequence). The CDR3 covers 12 residues. Authors' methods: The authors estimated nucleated cell counts from reference gene primer amplification. Using immunoSEQ multiplex PCR, the repertoire was profiled, and TCRdb retains in-frame clones only, with some absent. Clone size and the V and J calls come from that table; the DNA yielded D and trimming. The sample has 120,000 to 150,000 clones; 80% are singletons. The TCR originated in a man in his fifties or sixties with active or convalescent COVID-19. The sample was peripheral blood. The chain recombines TRBV19 with TRBJ2-2, with D maybe TRBD2 (5 bases). CDR3 protein: CASSIRRGELFF. CDR3 nucleotide sequence: TGTGCCAGTAGTATCAGGAGGGGGGAGCTGTTTTTT.